This T cell receptor beta chain emerged from a study of CD8 T cells in Susac syndrome. Background on the study: When blood was drawn, the patients with Susac syndrome were therapy-naive, on corticosteroids, or on intravenous immunoglobulin alone.

Negative isolation was used for CD8+ and CD4+ T cells, and FACS enrichment was applied to TEMRA cells. Reverse transcription of about 0.45 to 1 ug RNA was carried out with random hexamers. It was immunoSEQ multiplex PCR that amplified TCR beta CDR3 across 54 Vbeta and 13 Jbeta. TCRdb itself ran the immunoSEQ multiplex PCR reads through MiXCR, one entry per CDR3 protein. The sample lists 100,000 to 150,000 distinct CDR3 sequences; 90% to 95% were seen once. This CDR3 comprises 14 residues. V was shortened by 2 bases and J by 3 bases, with 8 bases between the two germline ends. The chain employs TRBV23-1 and TRBJ2-4, with TRBD1 as a possible D gene (5 bases). TRBV23-1 is reported as an ORF; its role is uncertain. Sequenced sample: CD8+ T cells from PBMCs. This clonotype originated in a human donor with Susac syndrome. The DNA of the CDR3 is TGCGCCAGCAGTCAAACAGGAATCAAAAACATTCAGTACTTC. Its protein product is CASSQTGIKNIQYF.